The clone carrying this TCR beta chain was observed at least ten times. The trim removed 6 bases at V and 4 bases at J, leaving 7 bases unmatched. Germline CDR1 DFQATT, CDR2 SNEGSKA (reference sequence). The CDR3 loop spans 13 amino acids. The data stem from a study of identical twins. A template switching step contributed a universal primer site, while unique molecular identifiers were present in the cDNA. TCRdb re-called the 5' RACE reads through MiXCR, storing one row per CDR3 protein. The table shows approximately 670,000 distinct CDR3 sequences, with 5.5% to 6.5% occurring only once. The gene calls are TRBV20-1 and TRBJ1-2; 8 bases align to TRBD1. Material for sequencing was naive T cells sorted from blood. The sequence was obtained from a man in his late teens or twenties in good health. The CDR3 loop is CSARQGMAYGYTF. The CDR3 DNA reads as TGCAGTGCCCGACAGGGGATGGCCTATGGCTACACCTTC.